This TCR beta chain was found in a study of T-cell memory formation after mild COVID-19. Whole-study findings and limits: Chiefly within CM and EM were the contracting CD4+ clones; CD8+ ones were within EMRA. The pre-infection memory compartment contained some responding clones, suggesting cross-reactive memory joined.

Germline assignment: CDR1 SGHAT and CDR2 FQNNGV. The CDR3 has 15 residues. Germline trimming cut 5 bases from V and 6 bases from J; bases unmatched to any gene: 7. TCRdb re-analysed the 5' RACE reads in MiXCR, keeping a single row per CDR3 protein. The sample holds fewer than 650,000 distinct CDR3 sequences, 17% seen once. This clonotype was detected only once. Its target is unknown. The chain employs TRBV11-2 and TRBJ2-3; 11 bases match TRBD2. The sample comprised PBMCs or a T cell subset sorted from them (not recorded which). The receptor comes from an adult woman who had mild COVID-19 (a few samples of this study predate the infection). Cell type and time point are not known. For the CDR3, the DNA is TGTGCCAGCAGCCTTATAGCGGGAGGGCTGGATACGCAGTATTTT. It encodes CASSLIAGGLDTQYF.